A selection of T cell receptor beta chains follows, all from one sample in a study of T cells in Graves' hyperthyroidism and ophthalmopathy. Via MiXCR, TCRdb re-called the multiplex PCR reads, giving one row per CDR3 protein. The table shows hundreds of thousands of distinct CDR3 sequences, with 12% to 15% occurring only once. Input material: blood. Every receptor here comes from a woman younger than 35 with Graves' hyperthyroidism. Both conserved end residues are part of each CDR3. Each record gives: clone size, D gene, J gene, V gene, CDR3 DNA, CDR3 protein. A D gene is named only where the DNA matches it firmly. Some rows have no size entry. The others give once, few or many, or a class for an expanded clone.

clone size: NA
D gene: TRBD1
J gene: TRBJ2-2
V gene: TRBV7-2
CDR3 DNA: TGTGCCAGCACCAGACAGGGTTCGTCCGGGGAGCTGTTTTTT
CDR3 protein: CASTRQGSSGELFF

clone size: NA
D gene: NA
J gene: TRBJ1-4
V gene: TRBV20-1
CDR3 DNA: TGCAGTGCTAGTAATACAGGTGAAAAACTGTTTTTT
CDR3 protein: CSASNTGEKLFF

clone size: few
D gene: TRBD1
J gene: TRBJ2-7
V gene: TRBV15
CDR3 DNA: TGTGCCACCAGCTTGCTAGGACAGGGCGTCTACGAGCAGTACTTC
CDR3 protein: CATSLLGQGVYEQYF

clone size: NA
D gene: NA
J gene: TRBJ1-5
V gene: TRBV10-1
CDR3 DNA: TGCGCCAGCAGGGGAAGAATTCCGGGACTCCCCGTCCATCAGCCCCAGCATTTT
CDR3 protein: CASRGRIPGLPVHQPQHF

clone size: NA
D gene: TRBD1
J gene: TRBJ1-3
V gene: TRBV12-3/TRBV12-4
CDR3 DNA: TGTGCCAGCAGTAACCGGGACAGGGACTCTGGAAACACCATATATTTT
CDR3 protein: CASSNRDRDSGNTIYF

clone size: NA
D gene: NA
J gene: TRBJ1-3
V gene: TRBV9
CDR3 DNA: TGTGCCAGCAGCACAGCTAGACAGGCCCGAACCATATATTTT
CDR3 protein: CASSTARQARTIYF

clone size: few
D gene: TRBD2
J gene: TRBJ2-2
V gene: TRBV20-1
CDR3 DNA: TGCAGTGCTAGAGGCCACTTACTAGCGGGAGTGGGGACCGGGGAGCTGTTTTTT
CDR3 protein: CSARGHLLAGVGTGELFF

clone size: many
D gene: NA
J gene: TRBJ2-1
V gene: TRBV30
CDR3 DNA: TGTGCCTGGAGAAAACGAGGGGACTCAACCAATAATGAGCAGTTCTTC
CDR3 protein: CAWRKRGDSTNNEQFF

clone size: many
D gene: NA
J gene: TRBJ2-1
V gene: TRBV7-2
CDR3 DNA: TGTGCCAGTCAAGGGGCTGGTGACTTATACAATGAGCAGTTCTTC
CDR3 protein: CASQGAGDLYNEQFF

clone size: NA
D gene: NA
J gene: TRBJ1-5
V gene: TRBV29-1
CDR3 DNA: TGCAGCGGAAAAGCCCTCCCGAGCAATCAGCCCCAGCATTTT
CDR3 protein: CSGKALPSNQPQHF

clone size: many
D gene: NA
J gene: TRBJ2-5
V gene: TRBV7-8
CDR3 DNA: TGTGCCAGCAGCTTCGGAATCATAAGGCAGACCCAGTACTTC
CDR3 protein: CASSFGIIRQTQYF

clone size: NA
D gene: TRBD2
J gene: TRBJ2-7
V gene: TRBV4-1
CDR3 DNA: TGCGCCAGCAGCCCCCGACTAGCATCGAGCTACGAGCAGTACTTC
CDR3 protein: CASSPRLASSYEQYF

clone size: NA
D gene: NA
J gene: TRBJ2-3
V gene: TRBV6-1
CDR3 DNA: TGTGCCAGCACTGAGGACGGCCCCCCAACGCAGTATTTT
CDR3 protein: CASTEDGPPTQYF

clone size: many
D gene: NA
J gene: TRBJ2-5
V gene: TRBV6-1
CDR3 DNA: TGTGCCAGCAGTACTACAGCGGAGGGACTGCCACAAGAGACCCAGTACTTC
CDR3 protein: CASSTTAEGLPQETQYF

clone size: NA
D gene: NA
J gene: TRBJ2-7
V gene: TRBV15
CDR3 DNA: TGTGCCACCAGCCCCCGGACCCCCTACGAGCAGTACTTC
CDR3 protein: CATSPRTPYEQYF

clone size: many
D gene: TRBD1
J gene: TRBJ2-7
V gene: TRBV28
CDR3 DNA: TGTGCCAGCAGTTGGGGACAGGGCCCCTACGAGCAGTACTTC
CDR3 protein: CASSWGQGPYEQYF

clone size: many
D gene: TRBD1
J gene: TRBJ2-7
V gene: TRBV20-1
CDR3 DNA: TGCAGTGCTAGGACAGGGGGTTTCACCTACGAGCAGTACTTC
CDR3 protein: CSARTGGFTYEQYF

clone size: few
D gene: NA
J gene: TRBJ2-1
V gene: TRBV5-1
CDR3 DNA: TGCGCCAGCAGCTTGAAAAACACCTATGGGACATTGAGGGGCTCCTACAATGAGCAGTTCTTC
CDR3 protein: CASSLKNTYGTLRGSYNEQFF

clone size: many
D gene: NA
J gene: TRBJ1-1
V gene: TRBV29-1
CDR3 DNA: TGCAGCGTCGCTGACAAGAACACTGAAGCTTTCTTT
CDR3 protein: CSVADKNTEAFF

clone size: many
D gene: TRBD2
J gene: TRBJ2-1
V gene: TRBV20-1
CDR3 DNA: TGCAGTGCTCACGCCAGAACTAGCGTTAGCTACAATGAGCAGTTCTTC
CDR3 protein: CSAHARTSVSYNEQFF

clone size: many
D gene: NA
J gene: TRBJ1-2
V gene: TRBV11-2
CDR3 DNA: TGTGCCAGCAGCTTATTTATTGGTGGCTACACCTTC
CDR3 protein: CASSLFIGGYTF

clone size: many
D gene: NA
J gene: TRBJ2-3
V gene: TRBV3-1
CDR3 DNA: TGTGCCAGCAGCCATCCCTCAACCGGAGATACGCAGTATTTT
CDR3 protein: CASSHPSTGDTQYF

clone size: many
D gene: TRBD2
J gene: TRBJ2-5
V gene: TRBV11-2
CDR3 DNA: TGTGCCAGCAGCACCACTAGCGGGAGTCGAGAGACCCAGTACTTC
CDR3 protein: CASSTTSGSRETQYF

clone size: many
D gene: TRBD1
J gene: TRBJ1-6
V gene: TRBV27
CDR3 DNA: TGTGCCAGCAGTTTATGGGCCACGACAGGGGGCAATTCACCCCTCCACTTT
CDR3 protein: CASSLWATTGGNSPLHF

clone size: many
D gene: NA
J gene: TRBJ2-7
V gene: TRBV27
CDR3 DNA: TGTGCCAGCAGTTTGGGCGGGAAGAGCTCCTACGAGCAGTACTTC
CDR3 protein: CASSLGGKSSYEQYF

clone size: NA
D gene: NA
J gene: TRBJ2-1
V gene: TRBV20-1
CDR3 DNA: TGCAGTGCTAGGATGGGAAGGGGCTACTCCTACAATGAGCAGTTCTTC
CDR3 protein: CSARMGRGYSYNEQFF

clone size: once
D gene: NA
J gene: TRBJ2-5
V gene: TRBV10-3
CDR3 DNA: TGTGCCATCAGTGAATCCGTAGCCTTGGAGACCCAGTACTTC
CDR3 protein: CAISESVALETQYF

clone size: many
D gene: TRBD2
J gene: TRBJ2-3
V gene: TRBV11-2
CDR3 DNA: TGTGCCAGCAGCCTCGGGACTAGAGCGCAGTATTTT
CDR3 protein: CASSLGTRAQYF

clone size: NA
D gene: NA
J gene: TRBJ1-1
V gene: TRBV15
CDR3 DNA: TGTGCCACCAAGGGGTCCGGGGGTGGGATGAACACTGAAGCTTTCTTT
CDR3 protein: CATKGSGGGMNTEAFF

clone size: many
D gene: NA
J gene: TRBJ1-2
V gene: TRBV11-3
CDR3 DNA: TGTGCCAGCAGCTTAGACTACAACCAGGGCTACACCTTC
CDR3 protein: CASSLDYNQGYTF

clone size: NA
D gene: NA
J gene: TRBJ2-7
V gene: TRBV3-1
CDR3 DNA: TGTGCCAGCAGCCAAGATCTGGGAACAGCCTACGAGCAGTACTTC
CDR3 protein: CASSQDLGTAYEQYF

clone size: NA
D gene: TRBD1
J gene: TRBJ2-5
V gene: TRBV5-5
CDR3 DNA: TGTGCCAGCAGCACTCCGGGACAGAAAGAGACCCAGTACTTC
CDR3 protein: CASSTPGQKETQYF

clone size: NA
D gene: NA
J gene: TRBJ2-2
V gene: TRBV24-1
CDR3 DNA: TGTGCCACCAGTGCCCCCCGCCGGGCAGGGAGGTACACCGGGGAGCTGTTTTTT
CDR3 protein: CATSAPRRAGRYTGELFF

clone size: NA
D gene: TRBD2
J gene: TRBJ2-1
V gene: TRBV11-2
CDR3 DNA: TGTGCCAGCAGCCCGACTAGCGGGAGGATCGATGAGCAGTTCTTC
CDR3 protein: CASSPTSGRIDEQFF

clone size: NA
D gene: TRBD1
J gene: TRBJ2-3
V gene: TRBV6-2/TRBV6-3
CDR3 DNA: TGTGCCAGCAGCCGGACCGGGACAGGGGGATCGTACACAGATACGCAGTATTTT
CDR3 protein: CASSRTGTGGSYTDTQYF

clone size: many
D gene: NA
J gene: TRBJ1-5
V gene: TRBV27
CDR3 DNA: TGTGCCACGGGACGGTACAATCAGCCCCAGCATTTT
CDR3 protein: CATGRYNQPQHF

clone size: few
D gene: NA
J gene: TRBJ2-7
V gene: TRBV6-2/TRBV6-3
CDR3 DNA: TGTGCCAGCCGTCACCCCTCCAGGGAAGAACAGTACTTC
CDR3 protein: CASRHPSREEQYF

clone size: few
D gene: TRBD1
J gene: TRBJ2-4
V gene: TRBV11-3
CDR3 DNA: TGTGCCAGCAGCTTAGATGGTGAGCGAGGGGGCGTATCCAAAAACATTCAGTACTTC
CDR3 protein: CASSLDGERGGVSKNIQYF

clone size: NA
D gene: NA
J gene: TRBJ1-4
V gene: TRBV4-3
CDR3 DNA: TGCGCCAGCAGCCCTCCCGGTCAGGGCTCGGAGAAACTGTTTTTT
CDR3 protein: CASSPPGQGSEKLFF

clone size: few
D gene: TRBD2
J gene: TRBJ2-7
V gene: TRBV6-1
CDR3 DNA: TGTGCCAGCAGCCCCGTTATACGCGGGAGCTACGAGCAGTACTTC
CDR3 protein: CASSPVIRGSYEQYF

clone size: NA
D gene: TRBD1
J gene: TRBJ2-1
V gene: TRBV27
CDR3 DNA: TGTGCCAGCAGTCTAATGACAGGGCGCGAGCAGTTCTTC
CDR3 protein: CASSLMTGREQFF

clone size: many
D gene: TRBD1
J gene: TRBJ1-1
V gene: TRBV2
CDR3 DNA: TGTGCCAGCAGTGCAACAGGGGGCTACACTGAAGCTTTCTTT
CDR3 protein: CASSATGGYTEAFF

clone size: NA
D gene: NA
J gene: TRBJ2-7
V gene: TRBV7-9
CDR3 DNA: TGTGCCAGCAGTTCGTTCCGCGGGACGGGGTACTACGAGCAGTACTTC
CDR3 protein: CASSSFRGTGYYEQYF

clone size: many
D gene: TRBD2
J gene: TRBJ2-3
V gene: TRBV7-2
CDR3 DNA: TGTGCCAGCAGCTTAGGGCCACTAGCGGGAGCAGATACGCAGTATTTT
CDR3 protein: CASSLGPLAGADTQYF

clone size: many
D gene: TRBD2
J gene: TRBJ2-7
V gene: TRBV28
CDR3 DNA: TGTGCCAGCAGTCTACGTGGACTAGCGGGGGAGCAGTACTTC
CDR3 protein: CASSLRGLAGEQYF

clone size: many
D gene: TRBD1
J gene: TRBJ2-2
V gene: TRBV11-2
CDR3 DNA: TGTGCCAGCAGCTTAGCCTGGGACAGGGTGGACACCGGGGAGCTGTTTTTT
CDR3 protein: CASSLAWDRVDTGELFF